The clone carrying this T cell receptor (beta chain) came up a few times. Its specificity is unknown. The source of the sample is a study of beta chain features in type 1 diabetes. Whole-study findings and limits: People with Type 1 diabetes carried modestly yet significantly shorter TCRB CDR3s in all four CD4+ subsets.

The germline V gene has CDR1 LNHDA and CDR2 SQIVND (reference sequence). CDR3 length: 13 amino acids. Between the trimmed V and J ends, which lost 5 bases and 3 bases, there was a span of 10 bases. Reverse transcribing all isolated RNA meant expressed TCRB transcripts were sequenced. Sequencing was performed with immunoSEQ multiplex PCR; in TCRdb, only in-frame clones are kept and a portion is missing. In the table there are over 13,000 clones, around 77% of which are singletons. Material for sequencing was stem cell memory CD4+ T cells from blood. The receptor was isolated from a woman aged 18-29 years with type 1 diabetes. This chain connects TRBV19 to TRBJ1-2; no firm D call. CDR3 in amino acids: CASSPVTDYGYTF. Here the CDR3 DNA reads TGTGCCAGTAGTCCGGTTACTGACTATGGCTACACCTTC.